The 26 T cell receptor beta chains given below trace back to one sample, sequenced in a study of T cells after somatic rescue of genetic block. Some clones are missing from TCRdb's copy, which holds only in-frame ones; the method was immunoSEQ multiplex PCR. Altogether tens of thousands of clones are present, approximately 91% being singletons, with the ten largest covering around 2.8%. The sample was peripheral blood mononuclear cells (PBMCs). Source of these receptors: a man aged 30 to 45.

This clone has just one count. This chain links TRBV19 with TRBJ2-7; 12 bases are a match to TRBD2. Germline CDR1 and CDR2: LNHDA and SQIVND (reference sequence). CDR3 length: 17 amino acids. The V segment lost 5 bases and the J segment 0 bases; nucleotides outside the gene matches: 8. Here the CDR3 reads CASSSRTSGVSSYEQYF. The DNA for the CDR3 is TGTGCCAGTAGTTCCCGGACTAGCGGGGTGAGCTCCTACGAGCAGTACTTC.

This chain joins TRBV6-1 and TRBJ2-2; 12 positions agree with TRBD2. V gave up 2 bases and J gave up 6 bases; unmatched junction bases: 1. The length of the CDR3 is 15 residues. Germline CDR1 reads MNHNS; CDR2 reads SASEGT. CDR3 nucleotide sequence: TGTGCCAGCAGTGAACTAGCGGGAGGGCCCGGGGAGCTGTTTTTT. Translating gives CASSELAGGPGELFF.

The chain uses TRBV5-1 and TRBJ1-2; D ambiguous. CDR1 and CDR2 (germline): SGHRS, YFSETQ. With 0 bases removed from V and 0 bases from J, the gap between germline ends came to 12 bases. The CDR3 spans 16 residues. In DNA, the CDR3 is TGCGCCAGCAGCTTGGCTTCGGCAGCCTCTAACTATGGCTACACCTTC. Translated, it gives CASSLASAASNYGYTF.

This chain joins TRBV28 and TRBJ2-7, with TRBD2 identical over 11 bases. Germline CDR1 is MDHEN and CDR2 is SYDVKM. The CDR3 is made up of 14 amino acids. With V trimmed by 6 bases and J by 3 bases, 4 bases remained unmatched. CDR3 sequence (DNA): TGTGCCAGCAGCACCGGGACTAGCGGCTACGAGCAGTACTTC. Protein sequence: CASSTGTSGYEQYF.

The chain has TRBV14 and TRBJ2-5; D unclear. The CDR3 runs to 15 residues. Trimming cost V 1 base and J 0 bases, with 9 bases left between them. Germline CDR1 SGHDN, CDR2 FVKESK. DNA for the CDR3: TGTGCCAGCAGCCAAGGTTCTTGGTACCAAGAGACCCAGTACTTC. Its protein product is CASSQGSWYQETQYF.

This chain links TRBV15 with TRBJ1-5; D is ambiguous. The length of the CDR3 is 15 residues. Germline lookup yields CDR1 LNHNV and CDR2 YYDKDF (reference sequence). V dropped 1 base and J dropped 2 bases, with 9 bases sitting between them. CDR3 sequence reads: CATSRGIRGNQPQHF. As DNA, the CDR3 is TGTGCCACCAGCAGAGGCATACGTGGCAATCAGCCCCAGCATTTT. The full variable domain, its missing parts supplied by reference TRBV15 and TRBJ1-5, is DAMVIQNPRYQVTQFGKPVTLSCSQTLNHNVMYWYQQKSSQAPKLLFHYYDKDFNNEADTPDNFQSRRPNTSFCFLDIRSPGLGDTAMYLCATSRGIRGNQPQHFGDGTRLSIL.

This clone came up once. The chain combines TRBV11-2 with TRBJ2-5, with D maybe TRBD2 (7 bases). Germline CDR1 and CDR2: SGHAT and FQNNGV. Trimming removed 5 bases from V and 7 bases from J, with 20 bases in between. This CDR3 is 15 amino acids long. This CDR3 reads CASSPRTAGIGTQYF. DNA of the CDR3: TGTGCCAGCAGCCCACGGACAGCGGGGATAGGGACCCAGTACTTC.

This chain joins TRBV18 and TRBJ1-3; D might be TRBD1 (5 bases). The CDR3 totals 17 residues. V dropped 3 bases and J dropped 0 bases, with 15 bases sitting between them. CDR1 and CDR2 from the germline V gene are KGHSH and LQKENI. Here the CDR3 DNA reads TGTGCCAGCTCACCCAGGGACCTTTGGGGCTCTGGAAACACCATATATTTT. As protein: CASSPRDLWGSGNTIYF.

The CDR3 sequence: CASSAEGAADTQYF. In DNA, the CDR3 is TGTGCCAGCAGTGCGGAGGGGGCCGCAGATACGCAGTATTTT. This sequence joins TRBV6-4 and TRBJ2-3; D may be TRBD1 (7 bases). Trimming shortened V by 4 bases and J by 4 bases, and 12 bases separated the two germline ends. Germline V gene data show CDR1 as MRHNA and CDR2 as SNTAGT. The length of the CDR3 is 14 residues.

The gene calls are TRBV6-6 and TRBJ1-1, with TRBD1 as a possible D gene (6 bases). The CDR3 spans 15 residues. V was shortened by 7 bases and J by 1 base, with 16 bases between the two germline ends. The germline CDR1 and CDR2 sequences are MNHNY and SVGAGI (reference sequence). Here the CDR3 DNA reads TGTGCCAGCATTGGGGCAGGGGTATGGAACACTGAAGCTTTCTTT. It codes for CASIGAGVWNTEAFF.

The rearrangement joins TRBV19 to TRBJ2-1, with 7 bases fitting TRBD2. This CDR3 region has 15 residues. V was clipped by 5 bases and J by 7 bases; unmatched bases: 11. Germline CDR1 is LNHDA and CDR2 is SQIVND (reference sequence). The CDR3 is CASSSPGGSRNEQFF. Written as DNA, the CDR3 is TGTGCCAGTAGTTCCCCCGGGGGGAGTAGGAATGAGCAGTTCTTC.

The chain has TRBV5-5 and TRBJ1-1; weak D call: TRBD1 (5 bases). CDR1 and CDR2 from the germline V gene are SGHKS and YYEKEE (reference sequence). V lost 0 bases and J lost 7, with 13 bases in between. The CDR3 covers 14 residues. CDR3 nucleotides: TGTGCCAGCAGCTTGGCCAGGGAAAAGGGTGAAGCTTTCTTT. This translates into CASSLAREKGEAFF.

The chain joins TRBV6-6 to TRBJ2-7; D may match TRBD1 or TRBD2 (7 bases each). This CDR3 contains 15 residues. V was cut by 1 base and J by 2 bases, with 12 bases left in between. Germline CDR1 reads MNHNY; CDR2 reads SVGAGI (reference sequence). CDR3 DNA: TGTGCCAGCAGTTACTACCAGGGGGGGACCTACGAGCAGTACTTC. This sequence encodes CASSYYQGGTYEQYF.

The genes are TRBV6-1 and TRBJ2-7; TRBD1 aligns across 7 bases. The CDR3 has 15 amino acids. J lost 6 bases, V lost 8 bases, and 16 bases had no gene match. The germline V gene encodes CDR1 MNHNS and CDR2 SASEGT. In DNA, the CDR3 is TGTGCCAGCCACCGTACCGGGACAGCCATAACCGAGCAGTACTTC. Translated, it gives CASHRTGTAITEQYF.

The rearrangement links TRBV7-9 to TRBJ2-3; 7 nucleotides line up with TRBD1. CDR3 size: 17 residues. V was pared by 1 base and J by 3 bases, with 10 bases of the junction left unmatched. Per germline, CDR1 SEHNR and CDR2 FQNEAQ (reference sequence). DNA for the CDR3: TGTGCCAGCAGCTTAGGGGGGACAGCGCTAACGACAGATACGCAGTATTTT. This sequence encodes CASSLGGTALTTDTQYF.

The chain carries TRBV6-1 and TRBJ1-1; 7 bases map to TRBD1. The V gene end was trimmed by 4 bases and the J gene end by 1 base; junction bases not matched to a gene: 3. Germline loops: CDR1 MNHNS, CDR2 SASEGT. The length of the CDR3 is 14 residues. Here the CDR3 DNA reads TGTGCCAGCAGTGTCACAGGGGAGAACACTGAAGCTTTCTTT. It is translated as CASSVTGENTEAFF.

This sequence joins TRBV18 and TRBJ2-7, with D possibly being TRBD2 (7 bases). Germline V lookup: CDR1 KGHSH, CDR2 LQKENI. Trimming took off 3 bases at V and 6 bases at J, with 18 bases between the two ends. The CDR3 sequence is 15 residues long. The chain's CDR3 is CASSPREGRRGEQYF. CDR3 sequence (DNA): TGTGCCAGCTCACCCAGGGAGGGGCGCAGGGGCGAGCAGTACTTC.

V and J are TRBV30 and TRBJ2-3, with unresolved D. Germline V CDR1 and CDR2: GTSNPN, SVGIG (reference sequence). V was trimmed by 0 bases and J by 1 base, leaving 11 bases between them. The CDR3 covers 15 residues. Here the CDR3 DNA reads TGTGCCTGGAGTGTCGCCACGCGGCGCACAGATACGCAGTATTTT. This gives the protein CAWSVATRRTDTQYF.

The J gene is TRBJ2-2, the V gene TRBV9, with 10 bases fitting TRBD2. With 2 bases clipped from V and 0 bases from J, the junction kept 10 bases outside the gene matches. CDR1 and CDR2 (germline): SGDLS, YYNGEE. This CDR3 spans 19 amino acids. The CDR3 DNA follows: TGTGCCAGCAGCGTTAGCGGGCTAGCGGGAGACCCGAACACCGGGGAGCTGTTTTTT. Encoded protein: CASSVSGLAGDPNTGELFF.

CDR3 in DNA: TGTGCCAGCAGCGCCGCAGGACAGGTTGCTGGAAACACCATATATTTT. It specifies CASSAAGQVAGNTIYF. The chain recombines TRBV9 with TRBJ1-3, with 7 nucleotides matching TRBD1. Trimming at V came to 3 bases and at J to 2 bases, leaving 8 bases not matched to a gene. The CDR3 has 16 amino acids. Germline CDR1 and CDR2: SGDLS and YYNGEE.

This rearrangement joins TRBV9 to TRBJ1-4, with TRBD1 identical over 8 bases. Trimming removed 2 bases from V and 7 bases from J; junction bases left unmatched: 10. This CDR3 has 16 residues. Per the germline V gene, CDR1 is SGDLS and CDR2 is YYNGEE. CDR3 DNA sequence: TGTGCCAGCAGCGTGGGGACCGGGACAGGACGTGAAAAACTGTTTTTT. Its protein product is CASSVGTGTGREKLFF.

This clone was picked up one time. The chain combines TRBV10-1 with TRBJ2-3, with 8 nucleotides matching TRBD2. Germline V gene sequence: CDR1 WNHNN, CDR2 SYGVQD (reference sequence). The CDR3 has 14 residues. V lost 3 bases, J lost 6 bases, and 5 bases stayed unmatched. The CDR3 region is CASSESAGADTQYF. For the CDR3, the DNA is TGCGCCAGCAGTGAATCAGCGGGGGCCGATACGCAGTATTTT.

This sequence joins TRBV7-9 and TRBJ2-3; 12 bases line up with TRBD1. The germline gives CDR1 SEHNR, CDR2 FQNEAQ (reference sequence). This CDR3 spans 16 amino acids. The ends lost 5 bases at V and 4 bases at J; junction bases unmatched: 7. This chain's CDR3 is CASSPLGTGGPDTQYF. The CDR3 region has the DNA TGTGCCAGCAGCCCCCTCGGGACAGGGGGCCCAGATACGCAGTATTTT.

The rearrangement links TRBV7-7 to TRBJ2-5; D is perhaps TRBD1 (6 bases). Germline values: CDR1 SSHAT, CDR2 FNYEAQ (reference sequence). V lost 5 bases and J lost 2, with 27 bases in between. The CDR3 spans 19 residues. Written as DNA, the CDR3 is TGTGCCAGCAGCCTCGGGACAAACGGCCCCCTCATGCCACAAGAGACCCAGTACTTC. Translating it yields CASSLGTNGPLMPQETQYF.

The J gene is TRBJ1-5, the V gene TRBV6-6, with D uncertain. This CDR3 spans 14 amino acids. The V end lost 2 bases, the J end lost 3 bases, and 8 bases lay between the germline ends. Per the germline V gene, CDR1 is MNHNY and CDR2 is SVGAGI (reference sequence). CDR3 in amino acids: CASSYIGNNQPQHF. The DNA of the CDR3 is TGTGCCAGCAGTTACATAGGGAACAATCAGCCCCAGCATTTT.

The J gene is TRBJ2-1, the V gene TRBV4-2, with D uncertain. The length of the CDR3 is 15 residues. CDR1 is LGHNA, CDR2 YNFKEQ, per germline. The V gene lost 0 bases and the J gene lost 5 bases, with 11 bases spanning the gap. Here the CDR3 DNA reads TGTGCCAGCAGCCAAGAAGGGTCCCTCAACAATGAGCAGTTCTTC. Amino acid sequence: CASSQEGSLNNEQFF.